Listed below are T cell receptor beta chains from one sample, sequenced in a study of cytomegalovirus exposure and HLA in healthy donors. The protocol was immunoSEQ multiplex PCR, while the TCRdb copy is restricted to in-frame clones and leaves out a portion. The table shows about 360,000 clones, with 70% to 90% occurring only once. The sample consisted of PBMCs. The source of these receptors is a woman under 30 in good health and CMV-seronegative. The CDR3 runs from the conserved cysteine through the conserved F or W. The order of the fields is V gene, CDR3 length, D gene, clone size, J gene, CDR3 DNA, CDR3 protein. The D gene is left open where the match is weak. Clone size is given for some rows only: seen once, a few or many times, or a class if the clone is expanded.

V: TRBV7-6; length: 13; D: .; size: .; J: TRBJ2-1; DNA: TGTGCCAGCAGCCCAGGGACTCACAATGAGCAGTTCTTC; CDR3: CASSPGTHNEQFF
V: TRBV6-5; length: 13; D: TRBD1; size: .; J: TRBJ2-1; DNA: TGTGCCAGCAGTGAAGCCCCGGACAGGCAGCAGTTCTTC; CDR3: CASSEAPDRQQFF
V: TRBV4-1; length: 16; D: .; size: .; J: TRBJ1-5; DNA: TGCGCCAGCAGCCAGGCGAAGGGGTACGGCAATCAGCCCCAGCATTTT; CDR3: CASSQAKGYGNQPQHF
V: TRBV28; length: 18; D: .; size: .; J: TRBJ1-5; DNA: TGTGCCAGCAGTTTGCCCGGACTCCTGGAATATAGCAATCAGCCCCAGCATTTT; CDR3: CASSLPGLLEYSNQPQHF
V: TRBV15; length: 17; D: TRBD2; size: .; J: TRBJ2-3; DNA: TGTGCCACCAGCAGCCTCCTACAGCGGGAGAGCACAGATACGCAGTATTTT; CDR3: CATSSLLQRESTDTQYF
V: TRBV2; length: 13; D: TRBD2; size: .; J: TRBJ2-1; DNA: TGTGCCAGCAATGCGGGGGTCCCGTGGGAGCAGTTCTTC; CDR3: CASNAGVPWEQFF
V: TRBV28; length: 14; D: TRBD2; size: .; J: TRBJ2-1; DNA: TGTGCCAGCAGGCGCCGGACTAGCGCCAATGAGCAGTTCTTC; CDR3: CASRRRTSANEQFF
V: TRBV2; length: 15; D: TRBD2; size: .; J: TRBJ2-2; DNA: TGTGCCAGCAGAGGTGGACTAGCGGGCACCGGGGAGCTGTTTTTT; CDR3: CASRGGLAGTGELFF
V: TRBV19; length: 13; D: TRBD1; size: .; J: TRBJ1-1; DNA: TGTGCCAGTAGGGGACAGGGGCGCACTGAAGCTTTCTTT; CDR3: CASRGQGRTEAFF
V: TRBV7-9; length: 17; D: .; size: .; J: TRBJ1-4; DNA: TGTGCCAGCAGCTTAGAGTTCCCCACAGGGCGTAATGAAAAACTGTTTTTT; CDR3: CASSLEFPTGRNEKLFF
V: TRBV11-1; length: 13; D: .; size: .; J: TRBJ2-1; DNA: TGTGCCAGCAGCCCCCCTGTTTCCAATGAGCAGTTCTTC; CDR3: CASSPPVSNEQFF
V: TRBV6-1; length: 13; D: .; size: few; J: TRBJ2-7; DNA: TGTGCCAGCAGTGAACAGGGAAACTACGAGCAGTACTTC; CDR3: CASSEQGNYEQYF
V: TRBV7-2; length: 16; D: .; size: .; J: TRBJ2-2; DNA: TGTGCCAGCAGCTTAGGGGGTAGCGGGAACACCGGGGAGCTGTTTTTT; CDR3: CASSLGGSGNTGELFF
V: TRBV4-2; length: 17; D: TRBD1; size: .; J: TRBJ1-4; DNA: TGTGCCAGCAGCCGCCTCCCAGGGGGGACAGGGGGGGAAAAACTGTTTTTT; CDR3: CASSRLPGGTGGEKLFF
V: TRBV7-9; length: 16; D: TRBD1; size: .; J: TRBJ2-1; DNA: TGTGCCAGCAGCAAAGACAGGGGACGCTTCTACAATGAGCAGTTCTTC; CDR3: CASSKDRGRFYNEQFF
V: TRBV6-6; length: 15; D: .; size: .; J: TRBJ1-3; DNA: TGTGCCAGCAGTTCCTCCATAGACTCTGGAAACACCATATATTTT; CDR3: CASSSSIDSGNTIYF
V: TRBV6-5; length: 14; D: .; size: once; J: TRBJ1-3; DNA: TGTGCCAGCAGACCGAGGACTCCTGGAAACACCATATATTTT; CDR3: CASRPRTPGNTIYF
V: TRBV30; length: 15; D: .; size: .; J: TRBJ1-1; DNA: TGTGCCTGGAGATGGGCGGAGGCAGGGAACACTGAAGCTTTCTTT; CDR3: CAWRWAEAGNTEAFF
V: TRBV7-9; length: 16; D: .; size: .; J: TRBJ1-2; DNA: TGTGCCAGCAGCTTAGCTGCGATACAGGGAAAGCGCGGCTACACCTTC; CDR3: CASSLAAIQGKRGYTF
V: TRBV5-5; length: 13; D: .; size: .; J: TRBJ2-7; DNA: TGTGCCAGCAGCTTACCCAGGATCGAGGAGCAGTACTTC; CDR3: CASSLPRIEEQYF
V: TRBV12-5; length: 16; D: .; size: once; J: TRBJ2-5; DNA: TGTGCTAGTGGTCCCGCCGGTAGCGGAGAGGGGGAGACCCAGTACTTC; CDR3: CASGPAGSGEGETQYF
V: TRBV15; length: 17; D: .; size: .; J: TRBJ2-6; DNA: TGTGCCACCTCTACAGGGTTGTCGTTATCTGGGGCCAACGTCCTGACTTTC; CDR3: CATSTGLSLSGANVLTF
V: TRBV14; length: 14; D: TRBD1; size: .; J: TRBJ2-4; DNA: TGTGCCAGCAGCCCCAGGACAGGGTGGAACATTCAGTACTTC; CDR3: CASSPRTGWNIQYF
V: TRBV5-4; length: 16; D: .; size: .; J: TRBJ1-1; DNA: TGTGCCAGCAGCTTGGCGGCAGGGGTAAAAGGCACTGAAGCTTTCTTT; CDR3: CASSLAAGVKGTEAFF
V: TRBV30; length: 15; D: TRBD2; size: .; J: TRBJ2-5; DNA: TGTGCCTGGAGTGGAGTAGCGGGGACCCTAGAGACCCAGTACTTC; CDR3: CAWSGVAGTLETQYF
V: TRBV5-8; length: 13; D: .; size: .; J: TRBJ2-4; DNA: TGTGCCAGCAGCTTGGAAAGGGGGAACATTCAGTACTTC; CDR3: CASSLERGNIQYF
V: TRBV30; length: 13; D: .; size: .; J: TRBJ1-3; DNA: TGTGCCTGGACTCGGGTCTCTGGAAACACCATATATTTT; CDR3: CAWTRVSGNTIYF
V: TRBV19; length: 12; D: .; size: .; J: TRBJ2-7; DNA: TGTGCCAGTAGAGACAGTCGCCAGGAGCAGTACTTC; CDR3: CASRDSRQEQYF
V: TRBV5-4; length: 15; D: .; size: .; J: TRBJ1-1; DNA: TGTGCCAGCAGGACAGGAAGGGAGCTGGGCACTGAAGCTTTCTTT; CDR3: CASRTGRELGTEAFF
V: TRBV4-1; length: 16; D: .; size: .; J: TRBJ1-5; DNA: TGCGCCAGCAGCCAAGCTTTTCGGGAAAGCAATCAGCCCCAGCATTTT; CDR3: CASSQAFRESNQPQHF
V: TRBV4-2; length: 19; D: TRBD2; size: .; J: TRBJ2-5; DNA: TGTGCCAGCAGCCAAGATCGGGCGGGGCTAGCGGGGGGGTCCGAGACCCAGTACTTC; CDR3: CASSQDRAGLAGGSETQYF
V: TRBV18; length: 14; D: TRBD1; size: many; J: TRBJ1-1; DNA: TGTGCCAGCTCTCGTGGGACAGGGAACACTGAAGCTTTCTTT; CDR3: CASSRGTGNTEAFF
V: TRBV13; length: 13; D: TRBD2; size: once; J: TRBJ2-4; DNA: TGTGCCAGCGGTCTAGCGGGAGTGTACATTCAGTACTTC; CDR3: CASGLAGVYIQYF
V: TRBV28; length: 15; D: TRBD1; size: .; J: TRBJ1-2; DNA: TGTGCCAGCAGTTTACCCGGACAGGGGAACTATGGCTACACCTTC; CDR3: CASSLPGQGNYGYTF
V: TRBV30; length: 15; D: .; size: .; J: TRBJ2-1; DNA: TGTGCCTGGAGTTTAAGCGGTCCGTTTTACAATGAGCAGTTCTTC; CDR3: CAWSLSGPFYNEQFF
V: TRBV11-2; length: 16; D: TRBD1; size: .; J: TRBJ1-4; DNA: TGTGCCAGCAGCATAGGACAGGGGGCAACTAATGAAAAACTGTTTTTT; CDR3: CASSIGQGATNEKLFF
V: TRBV27; length: 13; D: .; size: .; J: TRBJ2-5; DNA: TGTGCCAGCAGTTTATCGGGTTTAGGGGGCCAGTACTTC; CDR3: CASSLSGLGGQYF
V: TRBV4-2; length: 15; D: .; size: once; J: TRBJ2-5; DNA: TGTGCCAGCAGCCAAGATATTACAGAACAAGAGACCCAGTACTTC; CDR3: CASSQDITEQETQYF
V: TRBV6-1; length: 10; D: .; size: .; J: TRBJ1-5; DNA: TGTGCCAGACTGTTGCGCCCAGCGTATTTT; CDR3: CARLLRPAYF
V: TRBV9; length: 12; D: .; size: .; J: TRBJ1-1; DNA: TGTGCCAGCAGCGCGCAAGCGGGTGAAGCTTTCTTT; CDR3: CASSAQAGEAFF
V: TRBV27; length: 15; D: .; size: .; J: TRBJ2-2; DNA: TGTGCCAGCAGTTCCCCGGGACAGAACACCGGGGAGCTGTTTTTT; CDR3: CASSSPGQNTGELFF
V: TRBV5-1; length: 16; D: TRBD2; size: .; J: TRBJ2-3; DNA: TGCGCCAGCAGCTTGGAGAGGGACCCGCGGGGGGATACGCAGTATTTT; CDR3: CASSLERDPRGDTQYF
V: TRBV7-9; length: 14; D: TRBD1; size: .; J: TRBJ2-7; DNA: TGTGCCAGCAGCTTAGCGGGACAGCTCTACGAGCAGTACTTC; CDR3: CASSLAGQLYEQYF
V: TRBV10-3; length: 16; D: TRBD1; size: .; J: TRBJ2-7; DNA: TGTGCCATCAGTACCTCGGGGACAGGGAGGTCCTACGAGCAGTACTTC; CDR3: CAISTSGTGRSYEQYF
V: TRBV28; length: 17; D: TRBD1; size: .; J: TRBJ2-5; DNA: TGTGCCAGCAGGCCACGCCCGGGACAGCCGAAACAAGAGACCCAGTACTTC; CDR3: CASRPRPGQPKQETQYF
V: TRBV30; length: 14; D: TRBD1; size: .; J: TRBJ1-5; DNA: TGTGCCTGGAGTGTCGGACAGGGGGATCAGCCCCAGCATTTT; CDR3: CAWSVGQGDQPQHF
V: TRBV6-1; length: 16; D: TRBD1; size: .; J: TRBJ1-2; DNA: TGTGCCAGCAGTGGCCCCCGACAGGGATCGAACTATGGCTACACCTTC; CDR3: CASSGPRQGSNYGYTF
V: TRBV27; length: 16; D: TRBD1; size: .; J: TRBJ2-1; DNA: TGTGCCAGCAGCCCAGAGGGGACAGGGTGGCTCAATGAGCAGTTCTTC; CDR3: CASSPEGTGWLNEQFF
V: TRBV9; length: 17; D: .; size: once; J: TRBJ1-4; DNA: TGTGCCAGCAGCCCTCGACAGAGGGGAGGAACTAATGAAAAACTGTTTTTT; CDR3: CASSPRQRGGTNEKLFF